This TCR beta chain stems from a study of blood T cell repertoires in COVID-19. On the study more broadly: Sources were T cells, B-cell-depleted T cells, or PBMCs; the material itself was cDNA or gDNA.

Concerning this clone itself: The same CDR3 also results from other DNA sequences found in this sample.

Source study methods: The authors estimated nucleated cell counts from reference gene primer amplification. Produced via immunoSEQ multiplex PCR; TCRdb's table is partial and in-frame only. Clonal size and the V and J genes are those of that table, whereas D and trimming came from the DNA. Of a few hundred thousand clones listed, roughly 85% are singletons. CDR3 length equals 14 residues. Germline V CDR1 and CDR2: MNHEY, SVGAGI. V lost 3 bases, J lost 2 bases, and 11 bases lay in between. The chain uses TRBV6-5 and TRBJ2-7; D may be TRBD1 (6 bases). The sequenced material came from peripheral blood. This clonotype originated in a man aged 60 to 69 who had recovered from COVID-19. DNA for the CDR3: TGTGCCAGCAGTTATAACCGGGACACCTACGAGCAGTACTTC. Translation: CASSYNRDTYEQYF.